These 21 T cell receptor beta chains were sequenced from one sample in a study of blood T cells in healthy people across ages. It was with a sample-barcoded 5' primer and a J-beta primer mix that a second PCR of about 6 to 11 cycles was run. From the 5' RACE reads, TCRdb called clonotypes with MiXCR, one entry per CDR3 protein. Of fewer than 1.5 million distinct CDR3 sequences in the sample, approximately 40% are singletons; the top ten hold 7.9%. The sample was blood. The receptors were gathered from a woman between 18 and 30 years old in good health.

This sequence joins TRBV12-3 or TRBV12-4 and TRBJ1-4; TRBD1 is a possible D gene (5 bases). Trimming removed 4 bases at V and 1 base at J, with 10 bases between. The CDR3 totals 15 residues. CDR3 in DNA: TGTGCCAGCAGTTCCGGGGGGGGAACTAATGAAAAACTGTTTTTT. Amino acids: CASSSGGGTNEKLFF.

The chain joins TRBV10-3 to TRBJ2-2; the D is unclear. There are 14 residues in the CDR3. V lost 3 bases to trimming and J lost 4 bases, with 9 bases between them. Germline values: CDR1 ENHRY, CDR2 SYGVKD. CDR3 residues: CAISEPEPTGELFF. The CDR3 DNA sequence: TGTGCCATCAGTGAACCGGAACCCACCGGGGAGCTGTTTTTT.

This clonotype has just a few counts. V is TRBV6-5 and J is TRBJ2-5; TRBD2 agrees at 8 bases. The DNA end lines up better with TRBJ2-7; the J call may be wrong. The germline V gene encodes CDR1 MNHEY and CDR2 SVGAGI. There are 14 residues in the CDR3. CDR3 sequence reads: CASRPVFTSGEQYF. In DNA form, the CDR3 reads TGTGCCAGCAGGCCCGTTTTTACTAGCGGCGAGCAGTACTTC.

CDR3 region: CASSRFTGEQYF. The CDR3 bases are TGTGCCAGCAGTCGATTCACCGGGGAGCAGTACTTC. V is TRBV6-5 and J is TRBJ2-7; D is unresolved. There are 12 residues in the CDR3. Germline CDR1 MNHEY, CDR2 SVGAGI. Trimming left V 5 bases short and J 7 bases short, with 12 bases between.

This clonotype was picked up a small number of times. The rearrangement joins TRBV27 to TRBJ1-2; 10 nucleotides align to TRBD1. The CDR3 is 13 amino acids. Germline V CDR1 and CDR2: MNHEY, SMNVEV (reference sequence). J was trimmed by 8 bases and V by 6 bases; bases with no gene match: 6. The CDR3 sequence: CASSWDRGGGYTF. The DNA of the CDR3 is TGTGCCAGCAGCTGGGACAGGGGCGGCGGCTACACCTTC.

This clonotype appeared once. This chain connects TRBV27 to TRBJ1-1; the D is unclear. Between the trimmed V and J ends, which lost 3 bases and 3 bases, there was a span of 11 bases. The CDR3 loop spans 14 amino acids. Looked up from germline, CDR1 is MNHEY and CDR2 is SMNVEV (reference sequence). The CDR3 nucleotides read TGTGCCAGCAGTTTCTTAGGATTTGACACTGAAGCTTTCTTT. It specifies CASSFLGFDTEAFF.

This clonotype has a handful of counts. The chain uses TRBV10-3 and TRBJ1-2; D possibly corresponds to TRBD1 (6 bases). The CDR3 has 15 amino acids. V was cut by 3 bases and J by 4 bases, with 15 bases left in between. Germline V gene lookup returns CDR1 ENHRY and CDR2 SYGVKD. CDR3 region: CAISDIGGRSYGYTF. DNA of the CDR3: TGTGCCATCAGTGATATCGGGGGGCGGTCCTATGGCTACACCTTC.

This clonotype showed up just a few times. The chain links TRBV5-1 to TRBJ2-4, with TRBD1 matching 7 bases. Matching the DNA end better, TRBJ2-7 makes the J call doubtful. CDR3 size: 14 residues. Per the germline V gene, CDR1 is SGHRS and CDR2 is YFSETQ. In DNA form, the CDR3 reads TGCGCCAGCAGCTTAGGGACAGCTACCGGCGAGCAGTACTTC. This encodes CASSLGTATGEQYF.

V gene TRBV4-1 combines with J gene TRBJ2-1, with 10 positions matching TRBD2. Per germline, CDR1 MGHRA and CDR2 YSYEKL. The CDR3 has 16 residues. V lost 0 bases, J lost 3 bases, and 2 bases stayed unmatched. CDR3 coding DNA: TGCGCCAGCAGCCAAGATGGACTAGCGGTCTACAATGAGCAGTTCTTC. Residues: CASSQDGLAVYNEQFF.

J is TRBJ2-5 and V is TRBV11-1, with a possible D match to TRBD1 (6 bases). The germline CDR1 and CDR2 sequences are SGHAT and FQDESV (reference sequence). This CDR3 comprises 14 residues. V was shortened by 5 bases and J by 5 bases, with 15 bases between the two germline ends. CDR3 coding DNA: TGTGCCAGCAGCCGTGGGGGCCCTCGGGAGACCCAGTACTTC. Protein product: CASSRGGPRETQYF. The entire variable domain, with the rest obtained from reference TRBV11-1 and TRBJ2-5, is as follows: EAEVAQSPRYKITEKSQAVAFWCDPISGHATLYWYRQILGQGPELLVQFQDESVVDDSQLPKDRFSAERLKGVDSTLKIQPAELGDSAMYLCASSRGGPRETQYFGPGTRLLVL.

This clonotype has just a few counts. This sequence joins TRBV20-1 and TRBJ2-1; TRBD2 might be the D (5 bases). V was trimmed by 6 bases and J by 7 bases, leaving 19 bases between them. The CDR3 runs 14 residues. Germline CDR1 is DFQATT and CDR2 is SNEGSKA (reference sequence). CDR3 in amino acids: CSATGFTSGNEQFF. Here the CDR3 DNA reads TGCAGTGCCACGGGATTCACTTCGGGGAATGAGCAGTTCTTC.

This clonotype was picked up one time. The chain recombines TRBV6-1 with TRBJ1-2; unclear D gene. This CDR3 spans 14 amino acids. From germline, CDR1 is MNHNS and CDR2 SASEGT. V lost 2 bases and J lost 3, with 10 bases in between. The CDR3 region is CASSENSVYYGYTF. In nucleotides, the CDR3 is TGTGCCAGCAGTGAAAACAGTGTGTACTATGGCTACACCTTC.

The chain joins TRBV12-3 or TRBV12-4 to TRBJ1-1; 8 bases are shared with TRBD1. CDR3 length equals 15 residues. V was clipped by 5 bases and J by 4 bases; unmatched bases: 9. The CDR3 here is CASSPGQGWGTEAFF. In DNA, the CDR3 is TGTGCCAGCAGTCCTGGACAGGGTTGGGGCACTGAAGCTTTCTTT.

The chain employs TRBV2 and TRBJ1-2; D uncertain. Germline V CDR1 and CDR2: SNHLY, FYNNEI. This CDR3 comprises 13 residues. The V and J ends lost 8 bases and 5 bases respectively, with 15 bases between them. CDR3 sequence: CASPSGKSYGYTF. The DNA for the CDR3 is TGTGCCAGCCCGTCTGGGAAGAGTTATGGCTACACCTTC.

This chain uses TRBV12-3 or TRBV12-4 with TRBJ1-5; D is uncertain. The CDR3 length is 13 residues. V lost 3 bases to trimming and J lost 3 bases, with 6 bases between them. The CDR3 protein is CASSFSDNQPQHF. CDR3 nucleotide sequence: TGTGCCAGCAGTTTCTCCGACAATCAGCCCCAGCATTTT.

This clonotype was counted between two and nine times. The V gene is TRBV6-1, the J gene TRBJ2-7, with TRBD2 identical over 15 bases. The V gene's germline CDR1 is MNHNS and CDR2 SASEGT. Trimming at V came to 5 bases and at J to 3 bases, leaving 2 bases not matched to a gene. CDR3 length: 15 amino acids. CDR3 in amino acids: CASSKGLAGGYEQYF. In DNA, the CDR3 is TGTGCCAGCAGTAAGGGACTAGCGGGGGGCTACGAGCAGTACTTC.

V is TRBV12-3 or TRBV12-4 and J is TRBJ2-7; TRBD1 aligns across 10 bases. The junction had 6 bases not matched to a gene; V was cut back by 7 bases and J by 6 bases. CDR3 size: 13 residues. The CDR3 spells CASNDDRGREQYF. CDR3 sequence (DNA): TGTGCCAGCAATGACGACAGGGGGCGCGAGCAGTACTTC.

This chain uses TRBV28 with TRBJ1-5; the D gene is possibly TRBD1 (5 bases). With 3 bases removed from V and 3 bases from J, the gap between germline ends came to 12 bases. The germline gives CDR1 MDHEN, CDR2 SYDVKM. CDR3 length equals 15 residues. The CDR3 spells CASSFLDMNNQPQHF. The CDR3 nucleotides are TGTGCCAGCAGTTTCCTGGACATGAACAATCAGCCCCAGCATTTT.

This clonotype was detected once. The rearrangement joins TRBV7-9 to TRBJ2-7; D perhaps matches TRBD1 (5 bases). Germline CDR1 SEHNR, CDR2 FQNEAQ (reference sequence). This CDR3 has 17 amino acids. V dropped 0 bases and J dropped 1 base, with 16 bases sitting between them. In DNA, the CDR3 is TGTGCCAGCAGCTTAGCTTTTTCTAGGGGTACTTCCTACGAGCAGTACTTC. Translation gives CASSLAFSRGTSYEQYF.

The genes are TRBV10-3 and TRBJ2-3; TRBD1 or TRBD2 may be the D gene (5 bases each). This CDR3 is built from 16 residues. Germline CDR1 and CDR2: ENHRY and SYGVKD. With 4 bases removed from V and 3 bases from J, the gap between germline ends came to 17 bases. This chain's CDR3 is CAISGLGGGSTDTQYF. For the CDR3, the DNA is TGTGCCATCAGTGGCCTTGGGGGTGGCAGTACAGATACGCAGTATTTT.

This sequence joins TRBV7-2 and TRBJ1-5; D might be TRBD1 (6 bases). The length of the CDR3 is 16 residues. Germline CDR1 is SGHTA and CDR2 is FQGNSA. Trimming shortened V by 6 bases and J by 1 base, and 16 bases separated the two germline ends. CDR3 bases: TGTGCCAGCAGTCCTCACCCACAGGGAAGCAATCAGCCCCAGCATTTT. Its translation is CASSPHPQGSNQPQHF.